This T cell receptor beta chain was observed in a study of PD-1 blockade in classical Hodgkin lymphoma. The wider study: On a schedule of every 2 weeks, patients received nivolumab 3 mg/kg intravenously.

Time point noted: cycle 4 day 1 (C4D1), after less than seven weeks of nivolumab. Autologous stem cell transplantation was followed by relapse in every patient, and brentuximab vedotin exposure varied. Germline V gives CDR1 SGHNT, CDR2 YYREEE (reference sequence). This CDR3 is built from 16 residues. Trimming removed 0 bases at V and 4 bases at J, with 13 bases between. Study-level points and caveats: Baseline diversity was lower in partial responders and progressors than complete responders. In newly diagnosed patients, baseline TCR diversity was reportedly below that of healthy donors. What drove the repertoire differences, possibly disease activity or prior therapy, has not been defined.

Repertoires were generated with immunoSEQ multiplex PCR, while TCRdb's copy carries only in-frame clones and drops some. Among some 48,000 clones listed, more than 75% were seen once. Comment on this clone: Its antigen is as yet unknown.

The chain employs TRBV5-4 and TRBJ2-2; possible D gene TRBD2, 6 bases. The receptor was isolated from a human donor with classical Hodgkin lymphoma. The sample in question was peripheral blood mononuclear cells (PBMCs), obtained before the fourth cycle of nivolumab. CDR3 in amino acids: CASSLDLRDGTGELFF. For the CDR3, the DNA is TGTGCCAGCAGCTTGGATCTGCGGGATGGCACCGGGGAGCTGTTTTTT.